This T cell receptor (beta chain) originates from a study of blood T cell repertoires in COVID-19. The wider study: Sources were T cells, B-cell-depleted T cells, or PBMCs; the material itself was cDNA or gDNA.

Germline-derived CDR1 and CDR2 are MNHNY and SVGAGI (reference sequence). Trimming stripped 7 bases from V and 5 bases from J, with 20 bases between. This CDR3 is built from 15 residues. Authors' data handling: Amplifying reference gene primers gave estimates of nucleated cell counts. Repertoires were generated with immunoSEQ multiplex PCR, while TCRdb's copy carries only in-frame clones and drops some. V and J calls and clone size are given by that table; D and trimming were obtained from the DNA. This table has approximately 170,000 clones, approximately 87% appearing once. Seattle's enrolled individuals joined amid active infection and were then monitored longitudinally.

This TCR was recovered from a woman aged 55-75 years with COVID-19, enrolled during active disease. The chain links TRBV6-6 to TRBJ1-1; D possibly corresponds to TRBD1 (5 bases). The sample comprised peripheral blood. The CDR3 DNA sequence: TGTGCCAGCAAAAAAGGGGTCGGTTTGGGTACTGAAGCTTTCTTT. This encodes CASKKGVGLGTEAFF.